This T cell receptor beta chain was captured in a study of cytomegalovirus exposure and HLA in healthy donors. With 60 Vbeta and 13 Jbeta primers, the PCR was carried out. Clones were read by immunoSEQ multiplex PCR, and TCRdb kept only the in-frame ones, dropping some. Found here are around 140,000 clones, approximately 82% of them singletons; the top ten hold over 9.5%. The CDR3 covers 17 residues. V lost 0 bases and J lost 4, with 17 bases in between. CDR1 is MRHNA and CDR2 is SNTAGT in the germline V gene. The clonotype was recovered from a woman aged 55-70 years in good health and CMV-seropositive. What was sequenced was PBMCs. The chain links TRBV6-4 to TRBJ2-3; D unclear. In DNA, the CDR3 is TGTGCCAGCAGTGACTCCAAACGGTCGTTTAAAGCAGATACGCAGTATTTT. Its protein is CASSDSKRSFKADTQYF.